This T cell receptor beta chain was documented in a study of cytomegalovirus exposure and HLA in healthy donors. This table comes from immunoSEQ multiplex PCR, and its TCRdb copy is limited to in-frame clones, with some not included. This table holds some 350,000 clones, roughly 87% found once. The source material was PBMCs. The origin of this receptor is a woman aged 25-40 years in good health and CMV-seropositive.

Here the CDR3 reads CASSSRTAGRGYTF. For the CDR3, the DNA is TGTGCCAGCAGCTCTCGGACAGCCGGGCGGGGCTACACCTTC. The rearrangement joins TRBV13 to TRBJ1-2, with D tentatively TRBD1 (6 bases). Between the trimmed V and J ends, which lost 4 bases and 8 bases, there was a span of 17 bases. The length of the CDR3 is 14 residues. From germline, CDR1 is PRHDT and CDR2 FYEKMQ (reference sequence).